This T cell receptor (beta chain) was captured by sequencing in a study of patients and donors after allogeneic stem cell transplantation. TCRdb fed the RT-PCR reads into MiXCR, producing one record per CDR3 protein. Among 70,000 to 95,000 distinct CDR3 sequences, about 5% were seen once, and the ten largest hold around 2.6%. The TCR comes from a human donor who was either an allogeneic HSCT recipient or a stem cell or donor lymphocyte infusion donor (not recorded which). It is not recorded whose cells these are; they may come from a transplant donor. Input material: blood, either unsorted or a sorted T cell fraction (not recorded which).

DNA of the CDR3: TGTGCCAGTGCTCCGGGACCGGGGAGCAATCAGCCCCAGCATTTT. Residues: CASAPGPGSNQPQHF. The chain couples TRBV6-1 to TRBJ1-5; TRBD1 is a possible D gene (5 bases). Trimming pared 9 bases from V and 1 base from J, leaving 16 bases between. The CDR3 has 15 amino acids. Germline V gene data show CDR1 as MNHNS and CDR2 as SASEGT.